One sample yielded the 5 T cell receptor beta chains listed below, sequenced in a study of blood T cell repertoires in COVID-19. Profiling relied on immunoSEQ multiplex PCR, and the TCRdb table lists in-frame clones only, not all of them. Of around 17,000 clones in the sample, roughly four fifths were seen once. The sequenced sample consisted of peripheral blood. These receptors came from a woman in her 70s with active COVID-19.

This chain joins TRBV3-1 (or the pseudogene TRBV3-2) and TRBJ1-2; tentative D call: TRBD1 (5 bases). Trimming stripped 4 bases from V and 3 bases from J, with 12 bases between. The CDR3 extends over 14 amino acids. CDR1 is LGHDT and CDR2 is YNNKEL in the germline V gene (reference sequence). The DNA of the CDR3 is TGTGCCAGCAGCCGCGGTGGGGACTACTATGGCTACACCTTC. This translates into CASSRGGDYYGYTF.

This chain links TRBV7-2 with TRBJ2-1; tentative D call: TRBD1 (6 bases). The CDR3 is made up of 14 amino acids. Germline V gene data show CDR1 as SGHTA and CDR2 as FQGNSA. V lost 5 bases and J 9 bases, leaving 17 bases between the germline ends. This chain's CDR3 is CASSPQDSPTEQFF. Written as DNA, the CDR3 is TGTGCCAGCAGCCCACAGGACAGCCCCACTGAGCAGTTCTTC.

The gene calls are TRBV28 and TRBJ1-3; possible D gene TRBD1, 6 bases. V shed 6 bases and J shed 3 bases, with 15 bases lying between them. CDR3 size: 15 residues. Per the germline V gene, CDR1 is MDHEN and CDR2 is SYDVKM. The chain's CDR3 is CASSPGGAGGNTIYF. CDR3 bases: TGTGCCAGCAGCCCGGGGGGGGCCGGTGGAAACACCATATATTTT.

This clone came up once. The chain combines TRBV5-5 with TRBJ2-1, with TRBD1 matching 9 bases. The J segment lost 2 bases and the V segment lost 2 bases, leaving 5 bases of the junction unmatched. Germline V gene sequence: CDR1 SGHKS, CDR2 YYEKEE (reference sequence). The CDR3 is made up of 16 amino acids. The CDR3 is CASSFTRTGAYNEQFF. For the CDR3, the DNA is TGTGCCAGCAGCTTTACAAGGACAGGGGCCTACAATGAGCAGTTCTTC.

The genes are TRBV27 and TRBJ2-2; TRBD2 matches at 11 bases. The CDR3 spans 13 residues. The V gene's germline CDR1 is MNHEY and CDR2 SMNVEV (reference sequence). Trimming took 8 bases from V and 7 from J; bases not matched to a gene: 3. The DNA of the CDR3 is TGTGCCAGCGGCACTAGCGGGGGCGGGGAGCTGTTTTTT. Its translation is CASGTSGGGELFF.